This T cell receptor beta chain came from a study of glioma-infiltrating T cells (dated by TCRdb to 2015 to 2016). About the full investigation: The low-grade gliomas were WHO grade II oligodendrogliomas or astrocytomas, while the glioblastomas were WHO grade IV tumors sampled at initial diagnosis rather than at recurrent diagnosis. Before surgery, glioma patients were given dexamethasone for six or fewer days. Sequencing coverage of 4.5- to 10-fold of around 1 million peripheral T cells was targeted for blood libraries. TCR alpha- and beta-chain repertoires were sequenced from glioma tissue, non-neoplastic brain tissue and matched peripheral blood mononuclear cells. To measure divergence between tissue and blood T-cell populations, each tissue-infiltrating repertoire was compared with the peripheral blood repertoire of the same patient. The paired cohort was made up of three low-grade glioma patients, about 8 primary glioblastoma patients and three non-glioma patients who contributed non-neoplastic brain tissue. Overall results and qualifications from the work: Patients with low tissue-blood divergence were marked by a signature set of shared blood CDR3 motifs, and that set was depleted in highly divergent patients. Very few CDR3 sequences were shared between tissue and blood, attributed to high CDR3 diversity and limited sampling. In non-neoplastic patients, VJ-independent divergence between tissue and blood fell below expectation, whereas in all gliomas, and especially in low-grade gliomas, the divergence rose above expectation. Group comparisons rested on small numbers: three non-neoplastic, three low-grade glioma and fewer than 10 glioblastoma patients.

Its CDR3 holds 16 amino acids, cysteine through phenylalanine. Just the 48-base CDR3 DNA is kept, in frame starting at base 1. V and J are truncated by 1 base and 1 base respectively, leaving an intervening sequence of 11 bases. Sequences SGHTA (CDR1) and FQGNSA (CDR2) are obtained from the germline V gene. TCR alpha and beta CDR3 regions were amplified with the iRepertoire nested amplicon-rescue multiplex PCR (arm-PCR) platform from RNA. One-step reverse transcription and amplification used roughly 100-400 ng of tissue mRNA or PBMC total RNA as input. Following bead purification, Illumina adapters were added through a secondary multiplex PCR, and the libraries were then gel-purified between 200 and 400 bp. Demultiplexing relied on internal 6-nucleotide barcodes carried by the libraries. Libraries were sequenced on an Illumina MiSeq with 2x220 or 2x250 nucleotide paired-end reads. Processing in the source paper ran as follows. Paired reads were merged using FLASH 1.2.11 and aligned with BWA-MEM to the GRCh37 human genome, and TRA and TRB reads were then extracted. An IMGT-derived reference of cassette sequences and CDR3 motifs, with pseudogenes included, was used for V and J assignment. Reads were translated in three frames, and productive CDR3s were defined by a C…FGXG motif without stop codons. Unique combinations of V-J cassette pair and CDR3 amino acid sequence were defined as clonotypes. Filtering of reads was based on Hamming distance, with the threshold set by the sequence error rate of each sample in mapped regions. The public reads were reanalyzed by TCRdb: fastp trimming at Q25, MiXCR alignment, in-frame beta chains only. Here each entry gathers all rows of one CDR3 protein and keeps the most common genes and DNA. For this entry, the V and J calls and clone size follow TCRdb and not the study's own pipeline. Here the sample has 300,000 to 450,000 distinct CDR3 sequences; approximately 42% occur a single time. The ten largest make up 9.5% to 15% of the sample.

Surgical brain or tumor specimens were cryofrozen in liquid nitrogen immediately after resection, and peripheral blood cells were collected concurrently. This clonotype appeared many times. What antigen it recognizes has not been identified. No base quality values were provided; no much bigger clone lies one nucleotide off. The receptor was derived from a human donor with low-grade glioma or glioblastoma, undergoing nonglioma brain surgery, or in good health (not recorded which). The sequence is built from TRBV7-2 and TRBJ1-5, with the D gene call left open. The sequenced sample was glioma tissue, nonneoplastic brain tissue, or PBMCs (not recorded which). The CDR3 has the sequence CASSLGGFGSNQPQHF. Here is the DNA: TGTGCCAGCAGCTTAGGGGGTTTTGGGAGCAATCAGCCCCAGCATTTT.